This paragraph reports one T cell receptor (beta chain). Clones were sequenced by immunoSEQ multiplex PCR, and TCRdb holds only the in-frame ones, with some missing. Here the sample spans approximately 250,000 clones, approximately 87% being singletons. This entry is derived from a study of blood T cell repertoires in COVID-19. The CDR3 is 16 amino acids. The germline V gene has CDR1 SGHNT and CDR2 YENEEA. V was trimmed by 4 bases and J by 6 bases, leaving 19 bases between them. The sequenced sample was peripheral blood. The source is a man aged 55 to 70 who had recovered from COVID-19. The V and J genes are TRBV11-3 and TRBJ2-1, with D perhaps matching TRBD1 (5 bases). The CDR3 reads CASSSSGIPSSNEQFF. CDR3 nucleotides: TGTGCCAGCAGCTCCTCAGGGATACCCTCTTCCAATGAGCAGTTCTTC.